This entry describes one TCR beta chain. Its binding antigen is unknown. One base away there is no much larger clone; base qualities are not given. This specimen comes from a study of shared T cell receptors in the human thymus (dated by TCRdb to the early 2020s). General notes on the study: The study investigated the way shared, self-reactive T-cell receptor alpha chains are produced in the human thymus.

The method was the immunoSEQ multiplex PCR assay. The immuneACCESS repertoire file appears here via TCRdb, limited to in-frame rearrangements. These files lack a portion of the clones; in checked studies, under half of the deficit traces to unresolved V genes, and the cause of the others is not known. Across this sample there are 640,000 or so clones, with about 90% seen only once. The top ten hold 0.009% to 0.0095% of the sample. This sample was also put to use in a study of human thymus T cells. As noted in the second study: In Finland, the donors were immunologically healthy infants who were having open corrective cardiac surgery for congenital heart defects. The thymus tissue came from surgical resects taken out during corrective cardiac surgery. Both the thymic and the peripheral blood repertoires appeared to show biased V and J gene segment usage. The related research found that thymic TCR repertoires overlapped highly between unrelated individuals. The study characterized TCR alpha and beta repertoires from eight infant thymus samples and a few related peripheral blood samples. The cohort included six male and a couple of female infants, with donor ages spanning 7 to 244 days. After being mechanically released from the tissue, thymocytes were kept at -70 degrees C in pellets of roughly 10-33 million cells. A QIAsymphony instrument was used to extract genomic DNA from the frozen cell pellets. TCRB and TCRAD loci were amplified from a standardized quantity of quality-controlled genomic DNA using the immunoSEQ multiplex PCR assay. Amplicons spanned the V(D)J region at a length sufficient to cover the CDR3 and identify V and J genes. The amplicons were sequenced on an Illumina platform via the commercial immunoSEQ service. Primer bias and sequencing errors were corrected using previously described methods, and TCRAD and TCRB definitions followed the IMGT database. Repertoires were analysed with immunoSEQ Analyzer 3.0 and VDJTools, covering basic statistics, V/J segment usage, diversity estimates, rarefaction and pairwise overlap. Chao1, ChaoE, Efron-Thisted, Shannon and inverse Simpson indices were used to estimate diversity, which was also estimated on datasets down-sampled to the smallest sample. Repertoire overlap used strict matching of CDR3 nucleotide sequence, V gene and J gene, with Jaccard-based multidimensional scaling clustering. On average, thymus samples gave 800,000 or so unique TCRB clonotypes, whereas blood samples gave roughly 84,000.

The sequence derives from a boy in the first two years of life with a congenital heart defect. Donor details come from another sample of the same person, matched by shared clones. The source material was thymocytes.

The nucleotides are TGTGCCAGCGGCCGCGGGGCCGGATGGGGGGAGCAGTACTTC. The resulting protein is CASGRGAGWGEQYF. The V and J genes are TRBV28 and TRBJ2-7; possibly the D gene is TRBD2, per 6 matching bases. The germline V gene sets CDR1 to MDHEN and CDR2 to SYDVKM. V and J are truncated by 8 bases and 7 bases respectively, leaving an intervening sequence of 21 bases. The CDR3 numbers 14 residues from cysteine through phenylalanine. The CDR3 DNA has 42 bases and is translated from base 1.